This T cell receptor beta chain derives from a study of blood T cell repertoires in COVID-19. Germline values: CDR1 KGHSH, CDR2 LQKENI. The CDR3 sequence is 12 residues long. Trimming pared 3 bases from V and 5 bases from J, leaving 7 bases between. Clones were read by immunoSEQ multiplex PCR, and TCRdb kept only the in-frame ones, dropping some. The data contain hundreds of thousands of clones, around nine tenths of them seen just once; the ten biggest clones take up over 9%. As regards this clone: The identical CDR3 is also encoded by other nucleotide sequences in the sample.

The source of this sequence is a woman in her twenties or thirties who had recovered from COVID-19. J is TRBJ2-5 and V is TRBV18, with D maybe TRBD2 (5 bases). The source material was PBMCs or T cells enriched from blood (not recorded which). This CDR3 is CASSPTGETQYF. DNA of the CDR3: TGTGCCAGCTCACCGACGGGGGAGACCCAGTACTTC.